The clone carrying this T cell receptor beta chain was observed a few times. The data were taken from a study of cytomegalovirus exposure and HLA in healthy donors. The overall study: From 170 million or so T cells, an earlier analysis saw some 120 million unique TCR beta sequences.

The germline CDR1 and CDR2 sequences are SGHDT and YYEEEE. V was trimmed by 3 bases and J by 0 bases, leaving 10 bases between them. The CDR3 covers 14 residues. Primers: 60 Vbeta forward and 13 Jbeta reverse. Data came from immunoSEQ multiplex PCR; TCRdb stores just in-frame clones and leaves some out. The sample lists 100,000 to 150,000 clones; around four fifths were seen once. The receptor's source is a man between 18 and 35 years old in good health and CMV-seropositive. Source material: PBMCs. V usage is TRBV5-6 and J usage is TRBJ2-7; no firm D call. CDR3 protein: CASSYGPTSYEQYF. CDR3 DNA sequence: TGTGCCAGCAGCTATGGGCCGACCTCCTACGAGCAGTACTTC. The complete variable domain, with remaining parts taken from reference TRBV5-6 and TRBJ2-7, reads DAGVTQSPTHLIKTRGQQVTLRCSPKSGHDTVSWYQQALGQGPQFIFQYYEEEERQRGNFPDRFSGHQFPNYSSELNVNALLLGDSALYLCASSYGPTSYEQYFGPGTRLTVT.